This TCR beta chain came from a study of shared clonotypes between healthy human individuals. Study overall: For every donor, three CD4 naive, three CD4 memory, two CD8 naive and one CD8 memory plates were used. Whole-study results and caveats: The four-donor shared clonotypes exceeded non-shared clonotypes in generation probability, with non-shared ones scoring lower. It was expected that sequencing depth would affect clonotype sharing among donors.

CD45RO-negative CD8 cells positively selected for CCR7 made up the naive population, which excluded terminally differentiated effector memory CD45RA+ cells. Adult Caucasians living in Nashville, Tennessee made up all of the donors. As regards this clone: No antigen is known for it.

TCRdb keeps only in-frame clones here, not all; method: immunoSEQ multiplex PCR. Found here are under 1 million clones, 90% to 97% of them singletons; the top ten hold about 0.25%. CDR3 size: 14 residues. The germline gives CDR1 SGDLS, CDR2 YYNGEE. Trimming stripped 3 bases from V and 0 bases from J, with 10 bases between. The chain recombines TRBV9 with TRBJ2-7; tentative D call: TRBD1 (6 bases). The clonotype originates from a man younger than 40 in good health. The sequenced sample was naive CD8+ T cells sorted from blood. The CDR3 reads CASSEQGISYEQYF. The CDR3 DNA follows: TGTGCCAGCAGCGAGCAGGGGATCTCCTACGAGCAGTACTTC.